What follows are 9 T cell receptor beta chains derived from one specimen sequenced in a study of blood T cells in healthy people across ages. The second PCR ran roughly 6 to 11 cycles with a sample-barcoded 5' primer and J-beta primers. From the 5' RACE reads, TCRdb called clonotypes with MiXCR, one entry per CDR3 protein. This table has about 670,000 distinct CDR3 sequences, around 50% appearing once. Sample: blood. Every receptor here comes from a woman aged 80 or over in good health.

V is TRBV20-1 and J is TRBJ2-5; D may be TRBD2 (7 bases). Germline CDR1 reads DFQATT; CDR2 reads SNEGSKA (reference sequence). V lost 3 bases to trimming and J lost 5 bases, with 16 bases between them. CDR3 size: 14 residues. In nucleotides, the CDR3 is TGCAGTGCTAGGGGGGGGCAAGTTGCGGAGACCCAGTACTTC. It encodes CSARGGQVAETQYF.

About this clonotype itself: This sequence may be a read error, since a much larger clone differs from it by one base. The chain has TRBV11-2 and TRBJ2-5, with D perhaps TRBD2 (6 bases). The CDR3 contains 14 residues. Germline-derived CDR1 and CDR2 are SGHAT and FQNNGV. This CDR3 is CAGSLAVWQETQYF. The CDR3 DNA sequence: TGTGCCGGCAGCTTAGCGGTCTGGCAAGAGACCCAGTACTTC.

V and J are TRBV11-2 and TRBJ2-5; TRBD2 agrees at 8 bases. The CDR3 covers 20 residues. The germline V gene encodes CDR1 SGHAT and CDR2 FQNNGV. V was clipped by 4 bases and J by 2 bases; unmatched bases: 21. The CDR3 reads CASSSAPGGLGAFRQETQYF. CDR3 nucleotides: TGTGCCAGCAGCTCCGCTCCGGGGGGGTTGGGGGCTTTTCGTCAAGAGACCCAGTACTTC.

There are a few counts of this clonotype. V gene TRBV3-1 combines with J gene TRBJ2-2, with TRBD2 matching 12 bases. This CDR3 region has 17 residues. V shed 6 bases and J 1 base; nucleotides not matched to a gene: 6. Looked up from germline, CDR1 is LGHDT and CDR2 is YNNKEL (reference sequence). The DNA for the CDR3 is TGTGCCAGCAGTCCCTTGACTAGCGGGAGGAACACCGGGGAGCTGTTTTTT. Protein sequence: CASSPLTSGRNTGELFF.

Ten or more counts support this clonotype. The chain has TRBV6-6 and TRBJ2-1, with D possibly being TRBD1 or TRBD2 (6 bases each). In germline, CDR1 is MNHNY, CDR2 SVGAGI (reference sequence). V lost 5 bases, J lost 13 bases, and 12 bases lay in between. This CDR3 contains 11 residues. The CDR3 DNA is TGTGCCAGCAGTCCGGGGGCTAGTCAGTTCTTC. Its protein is CASSPGASQFF.

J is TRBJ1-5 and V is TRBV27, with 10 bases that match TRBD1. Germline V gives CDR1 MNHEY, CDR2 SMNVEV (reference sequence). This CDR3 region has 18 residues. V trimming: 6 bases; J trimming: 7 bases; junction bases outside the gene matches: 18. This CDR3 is CASRGGSRQGALWQPQHF. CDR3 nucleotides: TGTGCCAGCAGGGGGGGTTCCCGACAGGGGGCGCTTTGGCAGCCCCAGCATTTT.

CDR3 DNA sequence: TGTGCCAGCAGTTGGTCTAGCGGGCCACAAGAGACCCAGTACTTC. Protein: CASSWSSGPQETQYF. The chain joins TRBV12-3 or TRBV12-4 to TRBJ2-5, with 8 bases aligning to TRBD2. V lost 4 bases, J lost 2 bases, and 6 bases stayed unmatched. CDR3 size: 15 residues.

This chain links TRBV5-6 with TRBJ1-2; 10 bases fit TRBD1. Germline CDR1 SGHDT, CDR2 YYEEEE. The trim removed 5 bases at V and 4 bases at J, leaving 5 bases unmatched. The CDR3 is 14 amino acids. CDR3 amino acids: CASRQTGGGYGYTF. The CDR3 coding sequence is TGTGCCAGCAGACAGACAGGGGGCGGCTATGGCTACACCTTC.

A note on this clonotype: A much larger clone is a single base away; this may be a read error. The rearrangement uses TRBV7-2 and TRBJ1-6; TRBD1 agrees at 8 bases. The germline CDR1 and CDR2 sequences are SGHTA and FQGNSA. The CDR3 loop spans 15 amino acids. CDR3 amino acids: CAGSIDRGRNSPLHF. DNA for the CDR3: TGTGCCGGCAGCATCGACAGGGGACGGAATTCACCCCTCCACTTT.